This T cell receptor (beta chain) was sequenced for a study of blood T cell repertoires in COVID-19. Looking at the study overall: Sites across the United States, Italy and Spain contributed samples from acute and convalescent COVID-19. Nucleic acid was either cDNA or gDNA, and it came from T cells, B-cell-depleted T cells, or PBMCs.

The V segment lost 6 bases and the J segment 0 bases; nucleotides outside the gene matches: 12. Germline V gene data show CDR1 as MDHEN and CDR2 as SYDVKM. The CDR3 loop spans 17 amino acids. Authors' data handling: Reference gene primers were amplified, and this amplification served to estimate nucleated cell counts. Assay used: immunoSEQ multiplex PCR; TCRdb lists only in-frame clones, some missing. V, J and clone size were drawn from that table, and D and trimming were deduced from the DNA. The sample records around 70,000 clones, 81% being singletons. This TCR derives from a woman in her 70s with acute or convalescent COVID-19. This chain links TRBV28 with TRBJ2-7; 9 nucleotides align to TRBD2. The source material was peripheral blood. The CDR3 is CASRRGLALFTSYEQYF. In DNA, the CDR3 is TGTGCCAGCAGACGGGGACTAGCCCTTTTCACCTCCTACGAGCAGTACTTC.